This T cell receptor beta chain is from a study of blood T cell repertoires in COVID-19 (dated by TCRdb to about 2020). With respect to the entire study: Collaborator samples came from the United States, Italy and Spain and covered acute and convalescent phases of COVID-19. The prospective study material was composed of cDNA or gDNA derived from T cells, B-cell-depleted T cells, or PBMCs. The dataset comprised deeply sampled blood TCRbeta repertoires from subjects exposed to, actively infected with, or recovered from COVID-19. A freely available public database, intended as a resource for researchers studying the immune response to SARS-CoV-2, is where the repertoires were released. The samples were drawn from the first 160 participants of the ongoing ImmuneRACE study and from over 950 subjects provided by 6 global collaborators. A de-identified subject ID, COVID-19 status, age in years and sex were almost always included in the sample metadata. HLA class I and class II types, where available, came from metadata supplied by the sample provider rather than from assay-based typing.

In regard to this clone: No antigen is known for it. It has no much larger one-base neighbor in the sample; base qualities were not kept.

Whole blood was collected in K2EDTA tubes by collaborating institutions according to the institutions' own protocols. For TCRbeta analysis, collaborators shipped samples as frozen whole blood, isolated PBMCs, or DNA extracted from either of those sample types. TCRbeta CDR3 regions were amplified from genomic DNA by means of the immunoSEQ Assay, a bias-controlled multiplex PCR. The authors processed their data as follows. The number of nucleated cells in each sample was estimated from the amplification of reference gene primers within the assay. To quantify the absolute abundance of each unique TCRbeta CDR3 rearrangement, sequence reads were collapsed and filtered. For each sample, productive Simpson clonality was calculated as the square root of Simpson's diversity index over productive rearrangements. As stored in TCRdb, this immuneACCESS dataset retains in-frame rearrangements with V and J assigned. A fraction of the clones does not appear; measured against another copy, unresolved V genes explain less than half of the discrepancy, and the remainder lacks a known reason. V, J and clone size derive from that table, while D and trimming were established from the DNA sequence. The sample contains fewer than 250,000 clones, about four fifths of them found a single time. The ten top clones hold 6.9% of the sample.

V is pared back by 2 bases and J by 1 base, with 5 bases lying between the germline termini. The germline V gene supplies CDR1 SGHTA and CDR2 FQGNSA. Measured from the cysteine to the phenylalanine, the CDR3 is 13 residues long. This entry keeps only the CDR3 DNA: 39 bases, framed from base 1. General conclusions and limits of the study: Clinical and demographic metadata were provided uncurated, with the amount varying by source and participant.

This sequence was found in a man in his fifties or sixties with acute or convalescent COVID-19. Sequencing was performed on peripheral blood. The rearranged segments are TRBV7-2 and TRBJ1-1; no D segment can be confidently identified. This receptor carries the CDR3 CASSLYGNTEAFF. The DNA sequence follows: TGTGCCAGCAGCTTATACGGGAACACTGAAGCTTTCTTT.